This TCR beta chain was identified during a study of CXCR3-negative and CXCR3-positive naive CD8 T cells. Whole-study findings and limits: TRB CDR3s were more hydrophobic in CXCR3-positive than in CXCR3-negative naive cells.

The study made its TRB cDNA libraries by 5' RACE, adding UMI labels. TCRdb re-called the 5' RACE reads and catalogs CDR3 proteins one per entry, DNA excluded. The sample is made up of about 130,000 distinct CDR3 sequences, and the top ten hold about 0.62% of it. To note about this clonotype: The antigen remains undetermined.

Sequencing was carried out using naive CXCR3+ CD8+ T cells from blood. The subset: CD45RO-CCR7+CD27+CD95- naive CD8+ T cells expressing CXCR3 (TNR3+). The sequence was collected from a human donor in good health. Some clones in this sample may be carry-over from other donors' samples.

CDR3 region: CASSLNNEDTNGYTF. The rearrangement uses TRBV7-3 and TRBJ1-2. The CDR3 is 15 residues long. Germline V lookup: CDR1 SGHTA, CDR2 FQGTGA.